These 16 T cell receptor beta chains share one sample of origin, sequenced in a study of T cells after yellow fever vaccination. One entry per CDR3 protein results from TCRdb running MiXCR on the 5' RACE reads. This table holds about 300,000 distinct CDR3 sequences, around 7% found once. Sequencing was performed on PBMCs, taken roughly 45 days after the first yellow fever vaccination. The receptor source for this set is a man between 18 and 35 years old who received the YFV17D yellow fever vaccine.

The CDR3 nucleotides are TGCGCCAGCAGCCCCGGGGGGTGGGACAACCGCTACGAGCAGTACTTC. Translated: CASSPGGWDNRYEQYF. The gene calls are TRBV5-1 and TRBJ2-7; D possibly corresponds to TRBD2 (7 bases). Germline values: CDR1 SGHRS, CDR2 YFSETQ. The CDR3 sequence is 16 residues long. V lost 4 bases to trimming and J lost 3 bases, with 20 bases between them. The full variable domain, its missing parts supplied by reference TRBV5-1 and TRBJ2-7, is KAGVTQTPRYLIKTRGQQVTLSCSPISGHRSVSWYQQTPGQGLQFLFEYFSETQRNKGNFPGRFSGRQFSNSRSEMNVSTLELGDSALYLCASSPGGWDNRYEQYFGPGTRLTVT.

The table lists this clonotype with a few counts. This sequence joins TRBV7-9 and TRBJ2-5; 7 bases line up with TRBD1. Losses at the gene ends were 3 bases for V and 2 bases for J; bases not matched to a gene: 12. CDR3 length equals 17 residues. The germline CDR1 and CDR2 sequences are SEHNR and FQNEAQ (reference sequence). CDR3 nucleotide sequence: TGTGCCAGCAGCTTTCCAGGACAGGTTAAGTCACAAGAGACCCAGTACTTC. This gives the protein CASSFPGQVKSQETQYF.

The chain is built from TRBV12-3 or TRBV12-4 and TRBJ2-5; D is possibly TRBD2 (5 bases). The V gene lost 5 bases and the J gene lost 5 bases, with 12 bases spanning the gap. The CDR3 covers 13 residues. The DNA of the CDR3 is TGTGCCAGCAGTCCAACTAGTTTCGAGACCCAGTACTTC. It translates to CASSPTSFETQYF.

This clonotype has a count of ten or more. This chain connects TRBV3-1 to TRBJ2-1; 9 nucleotides align to TRBD1. CDR1 and CDR2 from the germline V gene are LGHDT and YNNKEL (reference sequence). Trimming took 4 bases from V and 4 from J; bases not matched to a gene: 5. The CDR3 sequence is 15 residues long. CDR3 sequence reads: CASSPRDRDYNEQFF. CDR3 DNA: TGTGCCAGCAGCCCGCGGGACAGGGATTACAATGAGCAGTTCTTC.

The chain is built from TRBV6-2 or TRBV6-3 and TRBJ2-6, with TRBD1 as a possible D gene (5 bases). Deletions cut 6 bases from V and 8 bases from J, with 11 bases between. The CDR3 length is 13 residues. Germline V lookup: CDR1 MNHEY, CDR2 SVGEGT. CDR3 sequence (DNA): TGTGCCAGCAGCAGACAGAGGTCCAACGTCCTGACTTTC. Translated: CASSRQRSNVLTF.

The sample holds a few counts of this clonotype. The chain uses TRBV7-2 and TRBJ2-7; TRBD1 matches 8 bases. V lost 6 bases to trimming and J lost 6 bases; unmatched junction nucleotides: 1. Germline CDR1 reads SGHTA; CDR2 reads FQGNSA. The CDR3 extends over 11 amino acids. CDR3 sequence: CASRTGVEQYF. DNA of the CDR3: TGTGCCAGCAGGACAGGGGTCGAGCAGTACTTC. Combining the CDR3 with reference TRBV7-2 and TRBJ2-7 gives the whole variable domain GAGVSQSPSNKVTEKGKDVELRCDPISGHTALYWYRQSLGQGLEFLIYFQGNSAPDKSGLPSDRFSAERTGGSVSTLTIQRTQQEDSAVYLCASRTGVEQYFGPGTRLTVT.

The genes are TRBV7-2 and TRBJ1-1; a weak D match, TRBD1 (6 bases). V lost 5 bases and J 1 base, leaving 17 bases between the germline ends. The CDR3 is 16 amino acids. CDR1 and CDR2 (germline): SGHTA, FQGNSA. CDR3 protein: CASSPLRTAKNTEAFF. The DNA of the CDR3 is TGTGCCAGCAGCCCCTTAAGGACAGCGAAGAACACTGAAGCTTTCTTT.

This clonotype was seen repeatedly, ten times or more. J is TRBJ2-1 and V is TRBV5-1; the D gene is possibly TRBD2 (6 bases). Trimming cost V 5 bases and J 8 bases, with 20 bases left between them. Germline V gene lookup returns CDR1 SGHRS and CDR2 YFSETQ. The CDR3 loop spans 15 amino acids. As DNA, the CDR3 is TGCGCCAGCAGTCGAACCCACCTGGGAGGCGATGAGCAGTTCTTC. Protein sequence: CASSRTHLGGDEQFF. The full variable domain, in which reference TRBV5-1 and TRBJ2-1 provide the parts outside the CDR3, is KAGVTQTPRYLIKTRGQQVTLSCSPISGHRSVSWYQQTPGQGLQFLFEYFSETQRNKGNFPGRFSGRQFSNSRSEMNVSTLELGDSALYLCASSRTHLGGDEQFFGPGTRLTVL.

The chain uses TRBV28 and TRBJ1-1; D uncertain. Germline values: CDR1 MDHEN, CDR2 SYDVKM. The length of the CDR3 is 15 residues. Trimming left V 10 bases short and J 4 bases short, with 22 bases between. CDR3 sequence reads: CAMSPGLPGGTEAFF. The CDR3 DNA reads TGTGCCATGAGCCCTGGGCTCCCGGGTGGCACTGAAGCTTTCTTT.

This sequence joins TRBV7-9 and TRBJ2-2; no reliable D call. The CDR3 runs to 14 residues. Trimming stripped 5 bases from V and 5 bases from J, with 12 bases between. The V gene's germline CDR1 is SEHNR and CDR2 FQNEAQ (reference sequence). This CDR3 is CASSTSLGTGELFF. The CDR3 DNA reads as TGTGCCAGCAGCACGAGTCTGGGTACCGGGGAGCTGTTTTTT. Drawing the rest from reference TRBV7-9 and TRBJ2-2, the complete variable domain is DTGVSQNPRHKITKRGQNVTFRCDPISEHNRLYWYRQTLGQGPEFLTYFQNEAQLEKSRLLSDRFSAERPKGSFSTLEIQRTEQGDSAMYLCASSTSLGTGELFFGEGSRLTVL.

This clonotype was recorded many times. The J gene is TRBJ2-3, the V gene TRBV4-2, with TRBD1 identical over 9 bases. J lost 2 bases, V lost 1 base, and 4 bases had no gene match. The CDR3 sequence is 16 residues long. Germline assignment: CDR1 LGHNA and CDR2 YNFKEQ. The CDR3 loop reads CASSQGDRADTDTQYF. The CDR3 DNA reads as TGTGCCAGCAGCCAAGGGGACAGGGCCGACACAGATACGCAGTATTTT.

This clonotype showed up many times. V and J are TRBV11-2 and TRBJ2-7, with no clear D. The length of the CDR3 is 14 residues. Germline V gene lookup returns CDR1 SGHAT and CDR2 FQNNGV. Trimming removed 3 bases from V and 0 bases from J, with 9 bases in between. CDR3 in DNA: TGTGCCAGCAGCTTCTCCCCCGTCTCCTACGAGCAGTACTTC. Its translation is CASSFSPVSYEQYF.

This clonotype was detected only a few times. V usage is TRBV30 and J usage is TRBJ2-3, with D uncertain. This CDR3 is 13 amino acids long. V was shortened by 4 bases and J by 2 bases, with 10 bases between the two germline ends. In germline, CDR1 is GTSNPN, CDR2 SVGIG (reference sequence). In DNA, the CDR3 is TGTGCCTGGACCACGGGCGACACAGATACGCAGTATTTT. Translating gives CAWTTGDTDTQYF.

The chain carries TRBV7-2 and TRBJ2-5; 8 nucleotides line up with TRBD2. Germline-derived CDR1 and CDR2 are SGHTA and FQGNSA. J lost 2 bases, V lost 2 bases, and 7 bases had no gene match. The CDR3 consists of 16 residues. CDR3 region: CASSLRTSIIQETQYF. The CDR3 nucleotides are TGTGCCAGCAGCTTACGGACTAGCATTATTCAAGAGACCCAGTACTTC.

This clonotype occurred many times. The rearrangement links TRBV30 to TRBJ2-6; no clear D. Trimming removed 1 base at V and 0 bases at J, with 13 bases between. Germline V lookup: CDR1 GTSNPN, CDR2 SVGIG (reference sequence). The CDR3 length is 17 residues. In DNA form, the CDR3 reads TGTGCCTGGAGTGAGTCCTTAATTACCTCTGGGGCCAACGTCCTGACTTTC. It specifies CAWSESLITSGANVLTF.

A few counts support this clonotype. The V call is TRBV5-1, the J call TRBJ2-3, with D possibly called TRBD1 or TRBD2 (6 bases each). The CDR3 length is 14 residues. Germline V gives CDR1 SGHRS, CDR2 YFSETQ. Trimming left V 7 bases short and J 2 bases short, with 14 bases between. Written as DNA, the CDR3 is TGCGCCAGCGCCCGGGGGACAAACACAGATACGCAGTATTTT. Protein product: CASARGTNTDTQYF.